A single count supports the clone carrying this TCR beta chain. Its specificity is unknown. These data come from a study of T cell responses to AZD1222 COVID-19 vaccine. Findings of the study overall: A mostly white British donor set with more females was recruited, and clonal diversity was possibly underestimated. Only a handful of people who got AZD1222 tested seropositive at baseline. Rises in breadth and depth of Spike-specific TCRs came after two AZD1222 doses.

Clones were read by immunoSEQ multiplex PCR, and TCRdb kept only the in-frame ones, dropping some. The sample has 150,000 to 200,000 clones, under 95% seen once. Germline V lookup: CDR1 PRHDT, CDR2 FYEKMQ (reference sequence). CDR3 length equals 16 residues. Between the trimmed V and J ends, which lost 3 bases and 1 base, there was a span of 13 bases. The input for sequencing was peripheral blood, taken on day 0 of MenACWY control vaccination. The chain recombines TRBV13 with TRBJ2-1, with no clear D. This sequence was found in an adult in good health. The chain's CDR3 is CASSFRLQASYNEQFF. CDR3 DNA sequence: TGTGCCAGCAGCTTCCGCCTGCAGGCGTCCTACAATGAGCAGTTCTTC.